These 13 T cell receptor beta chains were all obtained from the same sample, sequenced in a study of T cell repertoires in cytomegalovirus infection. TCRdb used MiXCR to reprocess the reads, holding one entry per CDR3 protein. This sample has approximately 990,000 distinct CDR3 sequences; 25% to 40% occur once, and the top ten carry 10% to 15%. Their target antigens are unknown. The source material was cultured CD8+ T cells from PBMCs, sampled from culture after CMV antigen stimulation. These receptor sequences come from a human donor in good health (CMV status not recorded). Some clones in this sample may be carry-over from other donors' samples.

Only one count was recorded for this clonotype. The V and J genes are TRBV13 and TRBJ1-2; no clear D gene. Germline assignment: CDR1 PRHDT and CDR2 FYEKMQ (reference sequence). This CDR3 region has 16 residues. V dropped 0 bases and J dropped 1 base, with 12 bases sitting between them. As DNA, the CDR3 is TGTGCCAGCAGCTTAGGGGCCCCCCAGCTTAACTATGGCTACACCTTC. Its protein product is CASSLGAPQLNYGYTF.

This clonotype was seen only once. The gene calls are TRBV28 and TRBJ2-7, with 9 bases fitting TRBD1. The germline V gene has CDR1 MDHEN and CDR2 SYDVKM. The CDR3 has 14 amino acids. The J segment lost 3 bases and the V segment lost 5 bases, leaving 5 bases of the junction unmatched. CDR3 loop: CASSNRGRSYEQYF. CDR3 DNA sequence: TGTGCCAGCAGTAACAGGGGGCGAAGCTACGAGCAGTACTTC.

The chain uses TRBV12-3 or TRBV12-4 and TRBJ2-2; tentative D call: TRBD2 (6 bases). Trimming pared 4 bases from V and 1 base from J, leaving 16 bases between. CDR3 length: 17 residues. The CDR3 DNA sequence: TGTGCCAGCAGTTCGTTTAATGTCGGGGGGAACACCGGGGAGCTGTTTTTT. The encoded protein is CASSSFNVGGNTGELFF.

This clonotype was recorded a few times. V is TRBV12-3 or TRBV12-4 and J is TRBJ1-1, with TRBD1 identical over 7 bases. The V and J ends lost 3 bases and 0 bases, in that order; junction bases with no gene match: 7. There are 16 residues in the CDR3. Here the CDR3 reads CASSFRDRRMNTEAFF. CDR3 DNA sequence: TGTGCCAGCAGTTTCCGGGACAGAAGAATGAACACTGAAGCTTTCTTT.

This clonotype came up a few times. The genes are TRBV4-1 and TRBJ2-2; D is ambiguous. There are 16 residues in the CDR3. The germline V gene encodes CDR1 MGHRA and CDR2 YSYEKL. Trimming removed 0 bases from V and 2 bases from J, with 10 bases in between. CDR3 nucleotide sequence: TGCGCCAGCAGCCAAGACAATCCAATCAACACCGGGGAGCTGTTTTTT. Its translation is CASSQDNPINTGELFF.

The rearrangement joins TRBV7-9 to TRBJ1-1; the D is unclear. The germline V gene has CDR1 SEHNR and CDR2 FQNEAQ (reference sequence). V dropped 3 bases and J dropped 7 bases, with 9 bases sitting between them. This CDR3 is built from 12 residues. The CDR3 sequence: CASSFRWDEAFF. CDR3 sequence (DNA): TGTGCCAGCAGCTTCCGATGGGATGAAGCTTTCTTT.

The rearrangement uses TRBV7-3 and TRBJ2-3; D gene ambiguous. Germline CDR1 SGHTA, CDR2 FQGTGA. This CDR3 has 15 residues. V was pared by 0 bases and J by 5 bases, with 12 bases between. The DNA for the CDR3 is TGTGCCAGCAGCTTAACAAATGGTGTAGGAGATACGCAGTATTTT. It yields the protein CASSLTNGVGDTQYF. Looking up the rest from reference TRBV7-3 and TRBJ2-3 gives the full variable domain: GAGVSQTPSNKVTEKGKYVELRCDPISGHTALYWYRQSLGQGPEFLIYFQGTGAADDSGLPNDRFFAVRPEGSVSTLKIQRTERGDSAVYLCASSLTNGVGDTQYFGPGTRLTVL.

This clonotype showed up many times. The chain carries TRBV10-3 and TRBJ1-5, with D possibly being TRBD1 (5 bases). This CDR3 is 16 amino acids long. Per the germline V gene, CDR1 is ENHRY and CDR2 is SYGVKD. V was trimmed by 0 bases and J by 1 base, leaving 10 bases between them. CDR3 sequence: CAISESGVNSNQPQHF. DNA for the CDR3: TGTGCCATCAGTGAGTCAGGGGTCAACAGCAATCAGCCCCAGCATTTT.

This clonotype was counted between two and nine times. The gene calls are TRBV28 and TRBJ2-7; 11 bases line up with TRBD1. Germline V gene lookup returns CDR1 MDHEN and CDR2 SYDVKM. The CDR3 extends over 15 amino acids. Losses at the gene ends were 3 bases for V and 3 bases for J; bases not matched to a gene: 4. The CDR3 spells CASSLPGTGGYEQYF. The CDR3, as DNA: TGTGCCAGCAGTTTGCCCGGGACAGGGGGCTACGAGCAGTACTTC.

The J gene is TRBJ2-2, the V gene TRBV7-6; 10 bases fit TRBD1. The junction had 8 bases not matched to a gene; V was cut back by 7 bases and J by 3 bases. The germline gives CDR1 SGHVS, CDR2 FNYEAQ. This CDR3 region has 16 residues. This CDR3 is CASNSTGTGDTGELFF. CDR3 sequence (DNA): TGTGCCAGCAACTCTACCGGGACAGGGGACACCGGGGAGCTGTTTTTT. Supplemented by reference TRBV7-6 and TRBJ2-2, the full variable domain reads GAGVSQSPRYKVTKRGQDVALRCDPISGHVSLYWYRQALGQGPEFLTYFNYEAQQDKSGLPNDRFSAERPEGSISTLTIQRTEQRDSAMYRCASNSTGTGDTGELFFGEGSRLTVL.

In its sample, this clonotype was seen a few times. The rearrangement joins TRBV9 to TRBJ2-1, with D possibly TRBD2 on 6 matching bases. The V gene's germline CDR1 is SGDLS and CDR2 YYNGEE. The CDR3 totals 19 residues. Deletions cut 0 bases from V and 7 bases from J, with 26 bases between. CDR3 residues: CASSVAGNSMSWRGNEQFF. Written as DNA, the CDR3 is TGTGCCAGCAGCGTAGCAGGAAATTCGATGAGCTGGAGGGGAAATGAGCAGTTCTTC.

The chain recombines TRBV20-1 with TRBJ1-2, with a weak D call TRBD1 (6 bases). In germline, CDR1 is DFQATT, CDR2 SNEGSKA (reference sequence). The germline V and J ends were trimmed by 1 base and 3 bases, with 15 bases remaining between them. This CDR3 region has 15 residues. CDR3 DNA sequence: TGCAGTGCTAGAGTGGCCAGGGAGGGGGACTATGGCTACACCTTC. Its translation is CSARVAREGDYGYTF.

CDR3 nucleotide sequence: TGTGCCAGCAGTTTACACGGCAGGGCGTATGAGCAGTTCTTC. This encodes CASSLHGRAYEQFF. The V gene is TRBV12-3 or TRBV12-4, the J gene TRBJ2-1, with D tentatively TRBD1 (5 bases). Trimming took off 2 bases at V and 8 bases at J, with 13 bases between the two ends. The CDR3 loop spans 14 amino acids.